One and the same sample provided the 21 T cell receptor beta chains below, sequenced in a study of shared clonotypes between healthy human individuals. Only in-frame clones appear in the TCRdb table, and some are missing; sequencing was by immunoSEQ multiplex PCR. The sample shows about 520,000 clones, approximately 82% of them seen only once. Sequencing used PBMCs. These receptors all stem from a woman between 40 and 55 years old in good health. Some clones in this sample may be carry-over from other donors' samples.

Concerning this clone: Other DNA sequences in this sample translate to the same CDR3. V gene TRBV6-1 combines with J gene TRBJ2-3, with D tentatively TRBD1 or TRBD2 (6 bases each). The germline gives CDR1 MNHNS, CDR2 SASEGT. Trimming left V 6 bases short and J 0 bases short, with 13 bases between. The CDR3 contains 15 residues. The CDR3 bases are TGTGCCAGCAGCCCGGGGGCCTCTAGCACAGATACGCAGTATTTT. This translates into CASSPGASSTDTQYF.

The V call is TRBV5-1, the J call TRBJ2-3; D is perhaps TRBD1 (6 bases). Trimming removed 4 bases from V and 1 base from J, with 13 bases in between. CDR1 and CDR2 (germline): SGHRS, YFSETQ. This CDR3 comprises 15 residues. As DNA, the CDR3 is TGCGCCAGCAGCGCCGGCGGACAGCGCACAGATACGCAGTATTTT. Protein: CASSAGGQRTDTQYF.

The count of this clone is one. The CDR3 DNA follows: TGCAGCGTTGATTTATCGGGAGGCTACGAGCAGTACTTC. Protein sequence: CSVDLSGGYEQYF. This sequence joins TRBV29-1 and TRBJ2-7; 7 positions match TRBD2. The V gene end was trimmed by 3 bases and the J gene end by 3 bases; junction bases not matched to a gene: 5. Germline assignment: CDR1 SQVTM and CDR2 ANQGSEA. The CDR3 runs to 13 residues.

For this clone: The same CDR3 also results from other DNA sequences found in this sample. The rearrangement joins TRBV20-1 to TRBJ2-3; D unclear. Trimming took 1 base from V and 6 from J, leaving 5 bases between them. CDR3 length: 11 residues. Germline CDR1 and CDR2: DFQATT and SNEGSKA (reference sequence). DNA for the CDR3: TGCAGTGCTAGAGTTGGGGATACGCAGTATTTT. It encodes CSARVGDTQYF.

Remarks on this clone: This clone may be a read error of a much larger clone one base away. The chain couples TRBV14 to TRBJ2-2; a weak D match, TRBD2 (6 bases). Germline CDR1 reads SGHDN; CDR2 reads FVKESK. The CDR3 extends over 14 amino acids. CDR3 DNA: TGTGCCAGCAGCCAAACGCCCGGTGTCGGGGGGCTGTTTTTT. It translates to CASSQTPGVGGLFF.

The DNA for the CDR3 is TGTGCCACCAGCACCTCTAGGGACAGGGTCGTCGAGACCCAGTACTTC. It yields the protein CATSTSRDRVVETQYF. V and J are TRBV15 and TRBJ2-5; 9 bases are a match to TRBD1. V was pared by 4 bases and J by 5 bases, with 11 bases of the junction left unmatched. This CDR3 is 16 amino acids long. Germline CDR1 is LNHNV and CDR2 is YYDKDF (reference sequence).

This clone is a singleton in its sample. V usage is TRBV10-3 and J usage is TRBJ2-7, with D perhaps given as TRBD1 or TRBD2 (5 bases each). Germline V gives CDR1 ENHRY, CDR2 SYGVKD. The CDR3 has 14 amino acids. The germline V and J ends were trimmed by 7 bases and 4 bases, with 17 bases remaining between them. The CDR3 sequence: CAIMGDPLGYEQYF. CDR3 sequence (DNA): TGTGCCATCATGGGGGACCCCCTTGGGTACGAGCAGTACTTC.

V gene TRBV28 combines with J gene TRBJ1-5, with unresolved D. V was clipped by 6 bases and J by 3 bases, with 12 bases between them. The CDR3 is 14 amino acids. The germline gives CDR1 MDHEN, CDR2 SYDVKM. CDR3: CASSRRRNNQPQHF. The CDR3 DNA reads as TGTGCCAGCAGCCGGAGACGGAACAATCAGCCCCAGCATTTT.

This clone was recorded a few times. The genes are TRBV5-1 and TRBJ1-4; the match to TRBD1 covers 7 bases. Trimming removed 4 bases from V and 6 bases from J; junction bases left unmatched: 6. Germline lookup yields CDR1 SGHRS and CDR2 YFSETQ. This CDR3 has 14 residues. The DNA for the CDR3 is TGCGCCAGCAGCGACACAGGGGTGGATGAAAAACTGTTTTTT. This sequence encodes CASSDTGVDEKLFF.

The chain joins TRBV10-1 to TRBJ2-7; D is perhaps TRBD2 (5 bases). V lost 5 bases and J lost 7, with 24 bases in between. The CDR3 extends over 16 amino acids. CDR1 and CDR2 (germline): WNHNN, SYGVQD (reference sequence). For the CDR3, the DNA is TGCGCCAGCAGTAACAGATTACCGGGTTCGTGGAGGGAGCAGTACTTC. Its translation is CASSNRLPGSWREQYF.

The chain couples TRBV2 to TRBJ2-7; TRBD1 agrees at 11 bases. Trimming at V came to 6 bases and at J to 4 bases, leaving 5 bases not matched to a gene. This CDR3 has 14 amino acids. The V gene's germline CDR1 is SNHLY and CDR2 FYNNEI. Here the CDR3 reads CASRTGTGGYEQYF. The CDR3 DNA reads as TGTGCCAGCAGAACCGGGACAGGGGGATACGAGCAGTACTTC.

The chain joins TRBV7-6 to TRBJ2-7, with 12 nucleotides matching TRBD1. Germline CDR1 is SGHVS and CDR2 is FNYEAQ. With V trimmed by 6 bases and J by 7 bases, 7 bases remained unmatched. This CDR3 is built from 14 residues. CDR3 in DNA: TGTGCCAGCAGTACAGGGACAGGGGGCAGTGAGCAGTACTTC. It codes for CASSTGTGGSEQYF.

V is TRBV18 and J is TRBJ2-7; 9 nucleotides line up with TRBD2. Germline V gene lookup returns CDR1 KGHSH and CDR2 LQKENI. The J segment lost 1 base and the V segment lost 6 bases, leaving 4 bases of the junction unmatched. This CDR3 is built from 14 residues. Here the CDR3 DNA reads TGTGCCAGCTCTACCCTAGCGGGATCCTACGAGCAGTACTTC. Its protein is CASSTLAGSYEQYF.

This clone was observed a single time. The J gene is TRBJ2-3, the V gene TRBV30; 9 nucleotides match TRBD2. CDR1 GTSNPN and CDR2 SVGIG come from the germline V gene (reference sequence). The length of the CDR3 is 13 residues. V lost 2 bases to trimming and J lost 4 bases; unmatched junction nucleotides: 1. In DNA form, the CDR3 reads TGTGCCTGGAGTAGCGGGAGGTCAGATACGCAGTATTTT. The encoded protein is CAWSSGRSDTQYF.

The rearrangement links TRBV7-9 to TRBJ2-1, with a weak D call TRBD1 (6 bases). The CDR3 covers 16 residues. The germline V and J ends were trimmed by 4 bases and 2 bases, with 15 bases remaining between them. The germline gives CDR1 SEHNR, CDR2 FQNEAQ (reference sequence). CDR3 residues: CASSSRNRVTYNEQFF. CDR3 bases: TGTGCCAGCAGCTCACGGAACAGGGTGACCTACAATGAGCAGTTCTTC.

The V call is TRBV7-6, the J call TRBJ2-2; 11 bases map to TRBD2. The germline V gene has CDR1 SGHVS and CDR2 FNYEAQ. The V segment lost 2 bases and the J segment 5 bases; nucleotides outside the gene matches: 4. The CDR3 spans 16 residues. CDR3 amino acids: CASSLRLAGGTGELFF. The DNA of the CDR3 is TGTGCCAGCAGCTTAAGGCTAGCGGGAGGAACCGGGGAGCTGTTTTTT.

This clone was seen only once. The V call is TRBV4-1, the J call TRBJ2-1; 12 bases fit TRBD2. This CDR3 comprises 14 residues. CDR1 is MGHRA and CDR2 is YSYEKL in the germline V gene. The V gene end was trimmed by 6 bases and the J gene end by 8 bases; junction bases not matched to a gene: 5. The CDR3 loop is CASSLAGGPYEQFF. The CDR3 nucleotides read TGCGCCAGCAGTCTAGCGGGAGGGCCCTATGAGCAGTTCTTC.

The chain recombines TRBV28 with TRBJ2-1, with TRBD2 identical over 9 bases. This CDR3 comprises 15 residues. The V and J ends lost 6 bases and 1 base, in that order; junction bases with no gene match: 4. Germline loops: CDR1 MDHEN, CDR2 SYDVKM. CDR3 bases: TGTGCCAGCAGGGGACTAGCCCTTTCCTACAATGAGCAGTTCTTC. Translation: CASRGLALSYNEQFF.

This rearrangement joins TRBV7-9 to TRBJ2-2; the D is unclear. Per germline, CDR1 SEHNR and CDR2 FQNEAQ (reference sequence). The CDR3 length is 12 residues. With 6 bases removed from V and 5 bases from J, the gap between germline ends came to 7 bases. The CDR3 sequence is CASSPLTGELFF. The DNA for the CDR3 is TGTGCCAGCAGTCCATTAACCGGGGAGCTGTTTTTT. The variable domain in full, with the rest retrieved from reference TRBV7-9 and TRBJ2-2, is DTGVSQNPRHKITKRGQNVTFRCDPISEHNRLYWYRQTLGQGPEFLTYFQNEAQLEKSRLLSDRFSAERPKGSFSTLEIQRTEQGDSAMYLCASSPLTGELFFGEGSRLTVL.

For this clone: The same CDR3 also results from other DNA sequences found in this sample. The rearrangement uses TRBV7-2 and TRBJ2-5; D is unclear. Germline V gives CDR1 SGHTA, CDR2 FQGNSA. CDR3 size: 13 residues. Deletions cut 1 base from V and 4 bases from J, with 7 bases between. As DNA, the CDR3 is TGTGCCAGCAGCTTAGTGGGTCCAGAGACCCAGTACTTC. Translation gives CASSLVGPETQYF.

This sequence joins TRBV7-2 and TRBJ2-3, with TRBD2 matching 7 bases. Germline V lookup: CDR1 SGHTA, CDR2 FQGNSA. Unmatched junction bases numbered 6, after V lost 1 base and J lost 5 bases. The CDR3 is made up of 15 amino acids. This CDR3 reads CASSLVASGKDTQYF. The CDR3 nucleotides read TGTGCCAGCAGCTTAGTGGCTAGCGGAAAAGATACGCAGTATTTT.